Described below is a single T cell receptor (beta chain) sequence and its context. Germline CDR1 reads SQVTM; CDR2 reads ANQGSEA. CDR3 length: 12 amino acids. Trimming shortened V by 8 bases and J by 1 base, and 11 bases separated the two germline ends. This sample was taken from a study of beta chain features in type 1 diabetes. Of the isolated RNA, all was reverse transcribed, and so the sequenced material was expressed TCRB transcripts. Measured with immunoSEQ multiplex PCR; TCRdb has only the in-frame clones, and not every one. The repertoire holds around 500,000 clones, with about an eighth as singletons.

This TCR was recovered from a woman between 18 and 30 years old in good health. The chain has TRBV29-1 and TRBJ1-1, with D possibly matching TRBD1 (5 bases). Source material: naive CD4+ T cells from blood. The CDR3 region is CSSRDGNTEAFF. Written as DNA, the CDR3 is TGCAGCTCACGGGACGGGAACACTGAAGCTTTCTTT.